The T cell receptor beta chain under discussion was sequenced for a study of cytomegalovirus exposure and HLA in healthy donors. Germline V gene sequence: CDR1 SNHLY, CDR2 FYNNEI. V was trimmed by 6 bases and J by 0 bases, leaving 9 bases between them. The CDR3 has 13 residues. 13 Jbeta primers and 60 Vbeta primers were used for the PCR. Using immunoSEQ multiplex PCR, the repertoire was profiled, and TCRdb retains in-frame clones only, with some absent. The sample consists of about 120,000 clones, around 88% of them appearing once. Overall study results and limits: The study listed under 200 cytomegalovirus-associated TCR beta chains. The authors excluded some V segments, including TRBV6-2 and TRBV6-3, as indistinguishable. CMV serostatus was the sole immune exposure information available. In a later analysis, common viral pathogens appeared linked to several of the most significant clusters.

As to this clone: Its antigen is currently unknown. The same CDR3 also results from other DNA sequences found in this sample.

Material for sequencing was PBMCs. The clonotype originates from a man in his forties or fifties in good health and CMV-seronegative. The rearrangement joins TRBV2 to TRBJ2-7; D gene ambiguous. The CDR3 bases are TGTGCCAGCAGCGCACTCCCCTCCTACGAGCAGTACTTC. As protein: CASSALPSYEQYF.